Listed below are T cell receptor beta chains from one sample, sequenced in a study of shared clonotypes between healthy human individuals. Only in-frame clones appear in the TCRdb table, and some are missing; sequencing was by immunoSEQ multiplex PCR. The sample lists about 2 million clones; about 95% were seen once. Material: naive CD8+ T cells sorted from blood. These receptors were obtained from a man in his late teens or twenties in good health. The CDR3 runs from the conserved cysteine through the conserved F or W. The D gene is left open where the match is weak.

j_call	v_call	d_call	cdr3_aa
TRBJ2-7	TRBV4-3	NA	CASSQDRGTLYEQYF
TRBJ1-1	TRBV6-5	NA	CASSPPAMNTEAFF
TRBJ2-7	TRBV7-9	NA	CASSPGRSSYEQYF
TRBJ2-6	TRBV7-9	NA	CASSPPWSSGANVLTF
TRBJ1-6	TRBV5-1	NA	CASSPAGGSNSPLHF
TRBJ1-2	TRBV10-2	NA	CASSEQGLSTLVGYGYTF
TRBJ2-7	TRBV7-9	NA	CASSDPGSYEQYF
TRBJ2-7	TRBV7-2	NA	CASSNLGASDEQYF
TRBJ2-7	TRBV10-3	TRBD1	CAISESGQGVYEQYF
TRBJ2-2	TRBV7-6	TRBD2	CASSPWTSGSMAGELFF
TRBJ2-1	TRBV29-1	NA	CSVEDPTSPLTYNEQFF
TRBJ1-4	TRBV15	NA	CATSSDRDREKLFF
TRBJ1-2	TRBV6-5	TRBD1	CASSSGTEETNYGYTF
TRBJ1-6	TRBV7-2	TRBD1	CASSTRVLGQGYNSPLHF
TRBJ1-2	TRBV4-3	NA	CASSQGGGINYGYTF
TRBJ2-7	TRBV5-6	NA	CASSLVAGAYEQYF
TRBJ2-3	TRBV2	NA	CASSVAARGTDTQYF
TRBJ2-5	TRBV25-1	TRBD2	CASSVSGGPETQYF
TRBJ2-7	TRBV30	NA	CAWSVQGGTSSYEQYF
TRBJ2-7	TRBV9	NA	CASSPDSYEQYF
TRBJ2-7	TRBV27	TRBD2	CASSLTPSDGGNYEQYF
TRBJ2-7	TRBV10-2	NA	CASSESTGYEQYF
TRBJ1-2	TRBV7-6	NA	CASSLEAETYGYTF